This T cell receptor (beta chain) was sequenced during a study of T cell responses to AZD1222 COVID-19 vaccine. TCRdb's table, derived via immunoSEQ multiplex PCR, lists solely in-frame clones and lacks some. The profile shows tens of thousands of clones, 80% to 90% of them singletons. This CDR3 is 12 amino acids long. V was trimmed by 4 bases and J by 3 bases, leaving 7 bases between them. The germline V gene has CDR1 SGHNT and CDR2 YENEEA. The chain employs TRBV11-3 and TRBJ2-7; D is possibly TRBD2 (5 bases). This clonotype was sampled from an adult in good health. Sequenced material: peripheral blood, taken on day 0 of AZD1222 vaccination. Here the CDR3 reads CASSSRGYEQYF. In nucleotides, the CDR3 is TGTGCCAGCAGCTCTCGGGGCTACGAGCAGTACTTC.